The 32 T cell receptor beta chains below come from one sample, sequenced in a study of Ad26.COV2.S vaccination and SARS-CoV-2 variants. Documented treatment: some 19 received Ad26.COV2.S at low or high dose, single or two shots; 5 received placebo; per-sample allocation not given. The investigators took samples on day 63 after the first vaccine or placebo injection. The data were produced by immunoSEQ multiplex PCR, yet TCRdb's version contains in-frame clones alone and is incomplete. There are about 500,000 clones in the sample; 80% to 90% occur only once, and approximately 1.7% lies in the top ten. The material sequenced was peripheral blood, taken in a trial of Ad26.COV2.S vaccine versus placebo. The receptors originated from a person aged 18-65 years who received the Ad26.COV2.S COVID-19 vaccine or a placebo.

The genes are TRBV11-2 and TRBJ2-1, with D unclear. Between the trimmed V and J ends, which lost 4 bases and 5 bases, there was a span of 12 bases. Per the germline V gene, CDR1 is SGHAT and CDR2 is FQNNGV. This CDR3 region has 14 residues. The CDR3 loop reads CASSSRPLDNEQFF. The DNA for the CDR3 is TGTGCCAGCAGCTCCCGTCCTCTCGACAATGAGCAGTTCTTC. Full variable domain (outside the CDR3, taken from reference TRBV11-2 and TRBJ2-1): EAGVAQSPRYKIIEKRQSVAFWCNPISGHATLYWYQQILGQGPKLLIQFQNNGVVDDSQLPKDRFSAERLKGVDSTLKIQPAKLEDSAVYLCASSSRPLDNEQFFGPGTRLTVL.

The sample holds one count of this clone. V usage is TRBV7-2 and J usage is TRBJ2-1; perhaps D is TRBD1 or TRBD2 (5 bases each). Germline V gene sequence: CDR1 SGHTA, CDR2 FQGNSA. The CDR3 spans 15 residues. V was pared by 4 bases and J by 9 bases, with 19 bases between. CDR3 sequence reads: CASSSRGQGVGEQFF. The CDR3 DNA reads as TGTGCCAGCAGCTCCCGGGGCCAAGGGGTCGGTGAGCAGTTCTTC.

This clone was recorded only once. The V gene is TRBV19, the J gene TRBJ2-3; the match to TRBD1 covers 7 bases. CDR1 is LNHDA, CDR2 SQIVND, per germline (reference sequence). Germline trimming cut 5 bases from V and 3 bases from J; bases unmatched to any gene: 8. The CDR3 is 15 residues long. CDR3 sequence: CASSPRDSGTDTQYF. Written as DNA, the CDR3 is TGTGCCAGTAGTCCCCGGGACAGCGGAACAGATACGCAGTATTTT. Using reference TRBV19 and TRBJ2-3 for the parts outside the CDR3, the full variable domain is DGGITQSPKYLFRKEGQNVTLSCEQNLNHDAMYWYRQDPGQGLRLIYYSQIVNDFQKGDIAEGYSVSREKKESFPLTVTSAQKNPTAFYLCASSPRDSGTDTQYFGPGTRLTVL.

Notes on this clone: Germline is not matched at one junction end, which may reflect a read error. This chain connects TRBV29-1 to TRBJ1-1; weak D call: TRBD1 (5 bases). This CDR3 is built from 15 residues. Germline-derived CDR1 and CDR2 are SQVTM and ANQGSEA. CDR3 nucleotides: TGTTCAGGCCACAGACCTCTGGGGGGTCACACTGAAGCTTTCTTT. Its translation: CSGHRPLGGHTEAFF.

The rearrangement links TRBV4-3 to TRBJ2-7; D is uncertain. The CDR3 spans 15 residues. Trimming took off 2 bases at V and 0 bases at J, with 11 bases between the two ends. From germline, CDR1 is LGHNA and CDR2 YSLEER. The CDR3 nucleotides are TGCGCCAGCAGCCAAACCAGCTGGAGCTCCTACGAGCAGTACTTC. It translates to CASSQTSWSSYEQYF.

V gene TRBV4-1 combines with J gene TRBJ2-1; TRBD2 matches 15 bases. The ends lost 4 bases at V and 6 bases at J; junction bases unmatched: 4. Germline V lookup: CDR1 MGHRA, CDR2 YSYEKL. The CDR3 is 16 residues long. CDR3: CASSLRTSGGVNEQFF. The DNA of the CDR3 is TGCGCCAGCAGCCTTCGGACTAGCGGGGGGGTCAATGAGCAGTTCTTC.

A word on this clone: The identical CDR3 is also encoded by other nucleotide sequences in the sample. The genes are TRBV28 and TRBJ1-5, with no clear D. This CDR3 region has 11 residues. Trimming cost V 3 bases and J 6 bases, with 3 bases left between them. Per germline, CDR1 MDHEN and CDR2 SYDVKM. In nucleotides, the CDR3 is TGTGCCAGCAGTTTTTCTCAGCCCCAGCATTTT. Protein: CASSFSQPQHF.

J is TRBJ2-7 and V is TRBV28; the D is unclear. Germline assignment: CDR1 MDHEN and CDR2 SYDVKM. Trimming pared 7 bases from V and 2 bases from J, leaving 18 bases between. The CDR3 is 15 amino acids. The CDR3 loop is CASIPARSRTYEQYF. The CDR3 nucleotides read TGTGCCAGCATCCCCGCTAGGTCACGCACCTACGAGCAGTACTTC.

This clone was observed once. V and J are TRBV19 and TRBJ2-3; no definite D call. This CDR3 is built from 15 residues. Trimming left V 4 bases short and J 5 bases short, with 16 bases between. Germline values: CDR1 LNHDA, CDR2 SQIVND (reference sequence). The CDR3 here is CASSKVPSRRDTQYF. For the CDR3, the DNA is TGTGCCAGTAGTAAGGTCCCGTCGAGGAGAGATACGCAGTATTTT.

Here the CDR3 DNA reads TGTGCCAGCAGCCAAGATCGGGGGGGGCGCTACGAGCAGTACTTC. Protein product: CASSQDRGGRYEQYF. The V call is TRBV4-2, the J call TRBJ2-7; 8 bases align to TRBD2. V lost 0 bases to trimming and J lost 3 bases; unmatched junction nucleotides: 4. CDR3 length equals 15 residues. The germline V gene encodes CDR1 LGHNA and CDR2 YNFKEQ.

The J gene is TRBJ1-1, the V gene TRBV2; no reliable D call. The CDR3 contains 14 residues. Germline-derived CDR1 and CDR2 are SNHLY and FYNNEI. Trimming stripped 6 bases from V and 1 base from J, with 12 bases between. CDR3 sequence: CASREQLTNTEAFF. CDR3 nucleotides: TGTGCCAGCAGGGAACAGTTGACGAACACTGAAGCTTTCTTT.

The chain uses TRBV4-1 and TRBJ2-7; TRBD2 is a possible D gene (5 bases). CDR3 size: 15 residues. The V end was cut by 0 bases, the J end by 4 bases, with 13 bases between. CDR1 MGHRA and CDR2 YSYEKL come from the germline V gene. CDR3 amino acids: CASSQDGAVEYEQYF. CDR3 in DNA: TGCGCCAGCAGCCAAGATGGAGCGGTCGAATACGAGCAGTACTTC.

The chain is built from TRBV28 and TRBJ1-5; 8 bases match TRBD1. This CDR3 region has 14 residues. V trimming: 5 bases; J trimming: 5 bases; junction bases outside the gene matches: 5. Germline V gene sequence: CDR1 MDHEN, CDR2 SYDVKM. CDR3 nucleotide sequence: TGTGCCAGCAGTCCGACAGGGGTAGATCAGCCCCAGCATTTT. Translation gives CASSPTGVDQPQHF.

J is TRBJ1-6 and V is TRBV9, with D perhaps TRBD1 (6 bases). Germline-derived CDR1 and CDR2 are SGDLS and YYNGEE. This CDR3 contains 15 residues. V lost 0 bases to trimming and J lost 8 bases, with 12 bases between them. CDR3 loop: CASSVGGRGDSPLHF. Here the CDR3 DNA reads TGTGCCAGCAGCGTAGGTGGCAGGGGCGATTCACCCCTCCACTTT. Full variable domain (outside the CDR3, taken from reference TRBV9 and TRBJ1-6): DSGVTQTPKHLITATGQRVTLRCSPRSGDLSVYWYQQSLDQGLQFLIQYYNGEERAKGNILERFSAQQFPDLHSELNLSSLELGDSALYFCASSVGGRGDSPLHFGNGTRLTVT.

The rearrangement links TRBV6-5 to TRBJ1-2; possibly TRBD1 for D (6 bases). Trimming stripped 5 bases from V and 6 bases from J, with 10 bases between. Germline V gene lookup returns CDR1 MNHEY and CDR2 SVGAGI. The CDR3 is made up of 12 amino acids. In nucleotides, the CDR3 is TGTGCCAGCAGTAACTACAGGGATGGCTACACCTTC. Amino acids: CASSNYRDGYTF.

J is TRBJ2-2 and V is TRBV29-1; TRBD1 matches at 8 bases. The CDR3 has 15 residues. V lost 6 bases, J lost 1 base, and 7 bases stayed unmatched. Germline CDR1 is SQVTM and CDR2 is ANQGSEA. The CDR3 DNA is TGCAGCGTAGTCGGGACAGGTGGGAACACCGGGGAGCTGTTTTTT. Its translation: CSVVGTGGNTGELFF.

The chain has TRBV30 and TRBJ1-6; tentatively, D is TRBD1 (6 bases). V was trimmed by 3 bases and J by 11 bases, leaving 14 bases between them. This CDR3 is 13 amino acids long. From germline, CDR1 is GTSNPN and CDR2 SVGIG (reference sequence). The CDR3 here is CAWSAGAPPPLHF. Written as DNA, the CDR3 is TGTGCCTGGAGCGCAGGGGCTCCACCACCCCTCCACTTT.

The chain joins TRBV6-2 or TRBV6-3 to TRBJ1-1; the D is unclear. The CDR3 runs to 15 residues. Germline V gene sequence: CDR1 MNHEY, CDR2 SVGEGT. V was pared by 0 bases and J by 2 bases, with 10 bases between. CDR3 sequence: CASSYSIGFNTEAFF. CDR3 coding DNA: TGTGCCAGCAGTTACTCGATAGGGTTCAACACTGAAGCTTTCTTT.

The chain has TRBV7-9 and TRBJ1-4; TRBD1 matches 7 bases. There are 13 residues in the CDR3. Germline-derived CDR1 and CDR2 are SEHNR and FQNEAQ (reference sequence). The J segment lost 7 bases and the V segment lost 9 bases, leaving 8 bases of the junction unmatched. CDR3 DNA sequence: TGTGCCAGTAAACAGGGGCTAGGTGAAAAACTGTTTTTT. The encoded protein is CASKQGLGEKLFF.

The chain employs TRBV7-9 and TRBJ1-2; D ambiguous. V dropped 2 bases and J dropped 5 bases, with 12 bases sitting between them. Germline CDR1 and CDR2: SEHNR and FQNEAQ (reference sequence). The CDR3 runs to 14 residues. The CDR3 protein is CASSLTFESYGYTF. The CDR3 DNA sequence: TGTGCCAGCAGCTTAACTTTCGAGAGTTATGGCTACACCTTC.

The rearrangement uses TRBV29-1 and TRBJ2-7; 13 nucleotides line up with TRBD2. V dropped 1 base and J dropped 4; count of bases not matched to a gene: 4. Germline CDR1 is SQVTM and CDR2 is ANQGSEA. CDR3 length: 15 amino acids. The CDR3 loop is CSVEVRLAGGYEQYF. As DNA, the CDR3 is TGCAGCGTTGAAGTACGACTAGCGGGGGGTTACGAGCAGTACTTC.

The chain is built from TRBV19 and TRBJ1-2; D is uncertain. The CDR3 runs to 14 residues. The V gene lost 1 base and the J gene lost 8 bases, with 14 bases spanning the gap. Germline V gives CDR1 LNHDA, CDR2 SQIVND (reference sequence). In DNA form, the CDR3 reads TGTGCCAGTAGTATAGGTCGTGTCATGTGGGGCTACACCTTC. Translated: CASSIGRVMWGYTF. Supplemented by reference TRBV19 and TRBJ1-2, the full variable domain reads DGGITQSPKYLFRKEGQNVTLSCEQNLNHDAMYWYRQDPGQGLRLIYYSQIVNDFQKGDIAEGYSVSREKKESFPLTVTSAQKNPTAFYLCASSIGRVMWGYTFGSGTRLTVV.

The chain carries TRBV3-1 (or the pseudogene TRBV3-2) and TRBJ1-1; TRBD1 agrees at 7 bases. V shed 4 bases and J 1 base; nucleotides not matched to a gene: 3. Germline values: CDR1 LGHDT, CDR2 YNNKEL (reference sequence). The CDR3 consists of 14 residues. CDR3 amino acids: CASSRGQTNTEAFF. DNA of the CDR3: TGTGCCAGCAGCCGGGGACAGACGAACACTGAAGCTTTCTTT.

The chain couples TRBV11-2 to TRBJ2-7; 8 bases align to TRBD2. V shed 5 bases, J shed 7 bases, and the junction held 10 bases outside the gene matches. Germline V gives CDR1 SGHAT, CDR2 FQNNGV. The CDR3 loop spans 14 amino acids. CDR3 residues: CASSPAGEVREQYF. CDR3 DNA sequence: TGTGCCAGCAGCCCAGCGGGAGAAGTGAGAGAGCAGTACTTC.

In nucleotides, the CDR3 is TGTGCCAGTAGTCGAGGGGCCCCGGATAATTCACCCCTCCACTTT. It specifies CASSRGAPDNSPLHF. This chain connects TRBV19 to TRBJ1-6, with D maybe TRBD1 (5 bases). Germline V CDR1 and CDR2: LNHDA, SQIVND (reference sequence). CDR3 length: 15 amino acids. The V and J ends lost 5 bases and 5 bases respectively, with 13 bases between them. The whole variable domain, remainder taken from reference TRBV19 and TRBJ1-6, is DGGITQSPKYLFRKEGQNVTLSCEQNLNHDAMYWYRQDPGQGLRLIYYSQIVNDFQKGDIAEGYSVSREKKESFPLTVTSAQKNPTAFYLCASSRGAPDNSPLHFGNGTRLTVT.

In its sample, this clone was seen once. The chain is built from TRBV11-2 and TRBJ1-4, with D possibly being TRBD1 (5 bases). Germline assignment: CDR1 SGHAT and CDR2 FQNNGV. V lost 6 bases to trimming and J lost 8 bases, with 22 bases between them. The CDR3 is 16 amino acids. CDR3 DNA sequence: TGTGCCAGCAGAAATGGACGAGGGACCGGTGGGGAAAAACTGTTTTTT. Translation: CASRNGRGTGGEKLFF.

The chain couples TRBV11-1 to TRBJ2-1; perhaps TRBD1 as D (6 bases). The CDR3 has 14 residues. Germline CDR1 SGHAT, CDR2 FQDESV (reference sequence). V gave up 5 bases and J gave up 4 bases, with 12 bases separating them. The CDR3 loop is CASSPRTEYNEQFF. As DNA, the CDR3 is TGTGCCAGCAGCCCGAGGACAGAATACAATGAGCAGTTCTTC.

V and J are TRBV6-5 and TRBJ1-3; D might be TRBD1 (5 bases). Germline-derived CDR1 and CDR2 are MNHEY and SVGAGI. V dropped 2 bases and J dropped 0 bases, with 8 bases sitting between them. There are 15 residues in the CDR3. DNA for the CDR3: TGTGCCAGCAGTTACAGCAGGGTCTCTGGAAACACCATATATTTT. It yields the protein CASSYSRVSGNTIYF.

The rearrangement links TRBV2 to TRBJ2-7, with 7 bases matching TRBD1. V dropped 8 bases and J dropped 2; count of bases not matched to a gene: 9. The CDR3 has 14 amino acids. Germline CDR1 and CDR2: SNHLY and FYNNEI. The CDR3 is CASLRDRATYEQYF. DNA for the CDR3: TGTGCCAGCCTCCGGGACAGAGCTACCTACGAGCAGTACTTC. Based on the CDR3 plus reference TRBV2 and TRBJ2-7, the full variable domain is EPEVTQTPSHQVTQMGQEVILRCVPISNHLYFYWYRQILGQKVEFLVSFYNNEISEKSEIFDDQFSVERPDGSNFTLKIRSTKLEDSAMYFCASLRDRATYEQYFGPGTRLTVT.

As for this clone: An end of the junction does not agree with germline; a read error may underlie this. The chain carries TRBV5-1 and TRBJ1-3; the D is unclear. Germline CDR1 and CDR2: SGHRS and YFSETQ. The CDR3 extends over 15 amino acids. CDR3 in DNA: TGCGCCAGCAGCTTGATTCCGGGATCTGAAAACACCATATATTTT. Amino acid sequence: CASSLIPGSENTIYF.

CDR3 coding DNA: TGTGCCACCAGCAGAGAGTCGGTTACAGGTCCCTATGGCTACACCTTC. Residues: CATSRESVTGPYGYTF. The chain joins TRBV15 to TRBJ1-2, with TRBD1 as a possible D gene (5 bases). Germline V gene sequence: CDR1 LNHNV, CDR2 YYDKDF (reference sequence). The CDR3 runs to 16 residues. Trimming took off 0 bases at V and 4 bases at J, with 15 bases between the two ends.

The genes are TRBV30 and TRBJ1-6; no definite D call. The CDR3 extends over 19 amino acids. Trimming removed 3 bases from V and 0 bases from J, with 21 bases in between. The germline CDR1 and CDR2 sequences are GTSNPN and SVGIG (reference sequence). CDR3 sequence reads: CAWSATQRYPSSYNSPLHF. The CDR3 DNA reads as TGTGCCTGGAGCGCGACACAGAGATACCCGAGCTCCTATAATTCACCCCTCCACTTT.